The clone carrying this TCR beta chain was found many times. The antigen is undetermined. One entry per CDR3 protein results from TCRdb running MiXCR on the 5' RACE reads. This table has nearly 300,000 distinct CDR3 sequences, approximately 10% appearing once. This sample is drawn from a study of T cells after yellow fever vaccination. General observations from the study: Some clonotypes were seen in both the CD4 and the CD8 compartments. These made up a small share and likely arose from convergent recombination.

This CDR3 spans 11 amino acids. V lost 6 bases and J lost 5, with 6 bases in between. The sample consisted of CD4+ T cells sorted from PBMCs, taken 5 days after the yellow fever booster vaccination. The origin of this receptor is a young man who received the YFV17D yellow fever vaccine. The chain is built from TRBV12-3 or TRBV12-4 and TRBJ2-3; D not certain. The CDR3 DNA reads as TGTGCCAGCAGCCTCTTAGATACGCAGTATTTT. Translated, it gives CASSLLDTQYF.